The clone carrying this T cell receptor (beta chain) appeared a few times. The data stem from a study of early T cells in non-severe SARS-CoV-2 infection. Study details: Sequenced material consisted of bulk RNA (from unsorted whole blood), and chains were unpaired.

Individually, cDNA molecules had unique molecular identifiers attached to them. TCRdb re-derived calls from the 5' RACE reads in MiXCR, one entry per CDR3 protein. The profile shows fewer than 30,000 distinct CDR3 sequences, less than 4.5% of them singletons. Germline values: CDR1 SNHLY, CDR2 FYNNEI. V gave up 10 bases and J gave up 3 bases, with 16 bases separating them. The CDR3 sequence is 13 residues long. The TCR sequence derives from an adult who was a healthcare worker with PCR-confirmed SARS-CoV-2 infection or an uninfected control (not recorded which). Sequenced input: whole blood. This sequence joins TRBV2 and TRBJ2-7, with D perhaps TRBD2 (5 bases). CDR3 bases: TGTGCCACCCAGCTCGGAGGAGACTACGAGCAGTACTTC. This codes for CATQLGGDYEQYF.